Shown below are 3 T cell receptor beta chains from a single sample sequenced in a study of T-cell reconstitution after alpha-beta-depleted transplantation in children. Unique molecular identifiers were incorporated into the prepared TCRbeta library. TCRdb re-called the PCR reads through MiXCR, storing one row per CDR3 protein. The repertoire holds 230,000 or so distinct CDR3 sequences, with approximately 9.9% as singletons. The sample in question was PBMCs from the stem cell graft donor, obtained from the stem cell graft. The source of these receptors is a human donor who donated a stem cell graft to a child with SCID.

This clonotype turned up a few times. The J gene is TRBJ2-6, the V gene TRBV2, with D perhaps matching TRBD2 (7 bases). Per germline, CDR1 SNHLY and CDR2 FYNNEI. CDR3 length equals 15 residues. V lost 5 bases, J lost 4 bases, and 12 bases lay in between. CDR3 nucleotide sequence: TGTGCCAGCAGTAAGGGGGGGACCGGGGCCAACGTCCTGACTTTC. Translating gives CASSKGGTGANVLTF.

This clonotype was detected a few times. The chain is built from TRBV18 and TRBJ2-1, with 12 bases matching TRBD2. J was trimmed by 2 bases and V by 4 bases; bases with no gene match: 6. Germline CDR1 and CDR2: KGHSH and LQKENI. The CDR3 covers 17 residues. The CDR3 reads CASSRSSSGGAYNEQFF. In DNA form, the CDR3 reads TGTGCCAGCTCACGAAGCTCTAGCGGGGGGGCCTACAATGAGCAGTTCTTC. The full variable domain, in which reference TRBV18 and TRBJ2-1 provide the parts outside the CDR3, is NAGVMQNPRHLVRRRGQEARLRCSPMKGHSHVYWYRQLPEEGLKFMVYLQKENIIDESGMPKERFSAEFPKEGPSILRIQQVVRGDSAAYFCASSRSSSGGAYNEQFFGPGTRLTVL.

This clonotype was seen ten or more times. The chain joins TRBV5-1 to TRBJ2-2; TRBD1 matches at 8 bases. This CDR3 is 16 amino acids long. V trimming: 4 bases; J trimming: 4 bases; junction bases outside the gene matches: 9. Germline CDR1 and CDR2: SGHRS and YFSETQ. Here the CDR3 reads CASSLTTGVGTGELFF. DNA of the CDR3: TGCGCCAGCAGCCTAACGACAGGGGTAGGCACCGGGGAGCTGTTTTTT.